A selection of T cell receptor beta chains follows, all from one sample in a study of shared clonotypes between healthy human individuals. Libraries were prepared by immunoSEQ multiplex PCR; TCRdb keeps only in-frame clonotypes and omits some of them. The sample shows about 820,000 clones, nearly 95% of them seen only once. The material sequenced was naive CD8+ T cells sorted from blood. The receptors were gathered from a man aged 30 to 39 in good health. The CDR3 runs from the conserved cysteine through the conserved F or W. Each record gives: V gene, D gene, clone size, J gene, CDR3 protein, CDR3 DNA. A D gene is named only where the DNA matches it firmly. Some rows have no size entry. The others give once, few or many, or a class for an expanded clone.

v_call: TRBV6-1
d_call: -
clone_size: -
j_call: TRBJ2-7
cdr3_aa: CATYEGDVVYEQYF
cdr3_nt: TGTGCCACCTACGAAGGGGACGTGGTCTACGAGCAGTACTTC

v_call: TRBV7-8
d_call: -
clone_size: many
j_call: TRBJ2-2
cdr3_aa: CASSLQQLNTGELFF
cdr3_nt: TGTGCCAGCAGCTTACAACAATTAAACACCGGGGAGCTGTTTTTT

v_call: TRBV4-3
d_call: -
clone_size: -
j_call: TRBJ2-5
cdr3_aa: CASSQDKTQYF
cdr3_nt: TGCGCCAGCAGCCAAGATAAAACCCAGTACTTC

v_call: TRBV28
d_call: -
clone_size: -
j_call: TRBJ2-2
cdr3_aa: CASSLVRRLAIDTGELFF
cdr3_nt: TGTGCCAGCAGTTTAGTTCGGCGTCTAGCCATAGACACCGGGGAGCTGTTTTTT

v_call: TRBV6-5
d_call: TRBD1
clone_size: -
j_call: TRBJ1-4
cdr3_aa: CASQDRPDEKLFF
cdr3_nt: TGTGCCAGCCAGGACAGGCCCGATGAAAAACTGTTTTTT

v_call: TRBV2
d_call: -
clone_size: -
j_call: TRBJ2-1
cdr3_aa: CASYRGLRKNEQFF
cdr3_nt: TGTGCCAGCTACCGAGGACTGAGGAAAAATGAGCAGTTCTTC

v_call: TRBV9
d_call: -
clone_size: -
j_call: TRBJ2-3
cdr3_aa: CASSSKPGRAPDTQYF
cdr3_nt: TGTGCCAGCAGCTCCAAACCGGGTCGGGCCCCAGATACGCAGTATTTT

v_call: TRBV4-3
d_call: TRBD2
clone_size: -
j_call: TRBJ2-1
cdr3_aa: CASTLAASSYNEQFF
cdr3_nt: TGCGCCAGCACACTAGCGGCGAGCTCCTACAATGAGCAGTTCTTC

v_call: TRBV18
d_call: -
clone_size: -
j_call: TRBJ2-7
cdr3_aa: CASSPPTAGSYEQYF
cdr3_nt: TGTGCCAGCTCACCACCGACAGCGGGCTCCTACGAGCAGTACTTC

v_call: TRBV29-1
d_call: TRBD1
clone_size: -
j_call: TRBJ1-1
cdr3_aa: CSVEIRWDSGAFF
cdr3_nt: TGCAGCGTTGAAATTAGATGGGACAGTGGCGCTTTCTTT

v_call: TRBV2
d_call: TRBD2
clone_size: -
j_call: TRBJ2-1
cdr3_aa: CASSFQRLAGAPNEQFF
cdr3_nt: TGTGCCAGCAGTTTCCAGCGGCTAGCGGGAGCCCCCAATGAGCAGTTCTTC

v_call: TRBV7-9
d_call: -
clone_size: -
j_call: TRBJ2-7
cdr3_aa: CASSLNRQGYEQYF
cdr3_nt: TGTGCCAGCAGCTTAAACAGGCAGGGTTACGAGCAGTACTTC

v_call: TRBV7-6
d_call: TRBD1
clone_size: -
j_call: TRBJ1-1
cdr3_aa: CASSLGTGYTEAFF
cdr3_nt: TGTGCCAGCAGCTTGGGGACAGGGTACACTGAAGCTTTCTTT

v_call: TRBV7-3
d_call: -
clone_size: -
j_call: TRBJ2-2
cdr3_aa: CASSLNGNAELFF
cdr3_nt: TGTGCCAGCAGCTTAAACGGTAACGCGGAGCTGTTTTTT

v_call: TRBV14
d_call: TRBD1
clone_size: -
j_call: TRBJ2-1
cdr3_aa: CASSLGWDRRRNEQFF
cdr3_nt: TGTGCCAGCAGCCTTGGATGGGACAGGCGTAGGAATGAGCAGTTCTTC

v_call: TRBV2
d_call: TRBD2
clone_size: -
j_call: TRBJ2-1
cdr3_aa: CATHTGTINEQFF
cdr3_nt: TGTGCCACCCACACCGGGACTATCAATGAGCAGTTCTTC

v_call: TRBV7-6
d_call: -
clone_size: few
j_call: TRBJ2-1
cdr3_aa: CASSLESSSYNEQFF
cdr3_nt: TGTGCCAGCAGCTTAGAATCCAGCTCCTACAATGAGCAGTTCTTC

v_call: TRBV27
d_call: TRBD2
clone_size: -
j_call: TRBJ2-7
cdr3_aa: CASSLIAGVSNEQYF
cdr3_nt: TGTGCCAGCAGTCTAATAGCGGGAGTTAGTAACGAGCAGTACTTC

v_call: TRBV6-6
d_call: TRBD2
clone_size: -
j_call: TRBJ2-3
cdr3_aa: CASTLAERDTQYF
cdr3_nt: TGTGCCAGCACCCTAGCGGAAAGAGATACGCAGTATTTT

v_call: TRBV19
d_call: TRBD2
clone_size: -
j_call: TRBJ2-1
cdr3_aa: CASTEAGSASEQFF
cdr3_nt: TGTGCCAGTACCGAAGCGGGATCGGCCAGTGAGCAGTTCTTC

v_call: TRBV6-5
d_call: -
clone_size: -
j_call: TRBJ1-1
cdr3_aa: CASTPGPWGTEAFF
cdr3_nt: TGTGCCAGCACCCCCGGGCCTTGGGGCACTGAAGCTTTCTTT

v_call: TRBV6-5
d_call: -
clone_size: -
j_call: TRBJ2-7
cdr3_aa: CASSYSGSGFEQYF
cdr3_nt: TGTGCCAGCAGTTACTCAGGCTCAGGGTTCGAGCAGTACTTC

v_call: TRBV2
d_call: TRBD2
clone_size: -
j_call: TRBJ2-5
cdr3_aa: CASSEGGGGPVETQYF
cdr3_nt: TGTGCCAGCAGTGAAGGGGGGGGAGGGCCGGTCGAGACCCAGTACTTC

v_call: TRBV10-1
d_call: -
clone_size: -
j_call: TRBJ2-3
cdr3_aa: CASSDSRTSTDTQYF
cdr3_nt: TGCGCCAGCAGTGACAGCCGAACTAGCACAGATACGCAGTATTTT

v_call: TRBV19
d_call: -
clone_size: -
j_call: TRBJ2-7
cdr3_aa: CASSIFGWYEQYF
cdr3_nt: TGTGCCAGTAGTATCTTTGGGTGGTACGAGCAGTACTTC

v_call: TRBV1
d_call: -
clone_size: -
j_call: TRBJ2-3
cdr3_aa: CTSSQDGTSGGDTQYF
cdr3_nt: TGCACCAGCAGCCAAGATGGGACTAGCGGGGGAGATACGCAGTATTTT

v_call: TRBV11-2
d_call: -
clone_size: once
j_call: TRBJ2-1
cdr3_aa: CASSLLDEQFF
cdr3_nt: TGTGCCAGCAGCTTATTAGATGAGCAGTTCTTC

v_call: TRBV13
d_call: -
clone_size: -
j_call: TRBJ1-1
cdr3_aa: CASSWEGGTEAFF
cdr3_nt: TGTGCCAGCAGCTGGGAAGGGGGTACTGAAGCTTTCTTT

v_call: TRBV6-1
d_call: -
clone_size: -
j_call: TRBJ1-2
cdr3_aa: CASSTGWELGGFYTF
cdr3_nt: TGTGCCAGCAGTACAGGTTGGGAGCTGGGAGGCTTCTACACCTTC

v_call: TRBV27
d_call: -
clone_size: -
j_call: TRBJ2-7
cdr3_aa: CASSLSQQVEQYF
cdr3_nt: TGTGCCAGCAGTTTATCGCAACAGGTCGAGCAGTACTTC

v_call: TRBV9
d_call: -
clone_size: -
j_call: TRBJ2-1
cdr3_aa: CASSGAQEQFF
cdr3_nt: TGTGCCAGCAGCGGAGCCCAGGAGCAGTTCTTC

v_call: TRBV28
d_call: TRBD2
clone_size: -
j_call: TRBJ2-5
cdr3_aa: CASSQIAGGLQETQYF
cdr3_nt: TGTGCCAGCAGTCAAATAGCGGGGGGCCTCCAAGAGACCCAGTACTTC

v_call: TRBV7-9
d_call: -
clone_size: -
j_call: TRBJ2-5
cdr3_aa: CASQGENRETQYF
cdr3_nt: TGTGCCAGCCAAGGGGAAAACCGAGAGACCCAGTACTTC

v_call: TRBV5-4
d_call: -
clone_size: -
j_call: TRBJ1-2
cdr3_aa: CASSGSGVYGYTF
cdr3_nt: TGTGCCAGCAGTGGTTCCGGGGTGTATGGCTACACCTTC

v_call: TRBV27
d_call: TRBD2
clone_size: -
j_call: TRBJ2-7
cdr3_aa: CASSFGGSSYEQYF
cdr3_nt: TGTGCCAGCAGTTTCGGGGGGAGCTCCTACGAGCAGTACTTC

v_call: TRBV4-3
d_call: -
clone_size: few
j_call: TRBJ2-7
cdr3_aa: CASSQVRQGREQYF
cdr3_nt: TGCGCCAGCAGCCAAGTGCGGCAGGGCCGCGAGCAGTACTTC